This record covers a single TCR beta chain. Its antigen is not known. This may arise from a read error, as a much more abundant clone is one base away. The TCR beta CDR3 regions underwent amplification using RNA transcripts as the source. Primed by the HTBI set, a first-round RT-PCR was run on the TCR CDR3. One entry per CDR3 protein results from TCRdb running MiXCR on the multiplex PCR reads. This sample yields about 500,000 distinct CDR3 sequences, of which more than 15% are seen a single time; approximately 15% belongs to the top ten. With duration under 3 months, ophthalmopathy was active: Clinical Activity Score at least 3, NOSPECS at least 4. The diagnostic basis comprised clinical symptoms, serum thyroxine and TRAb, thyroid ultrasound and orbital computed tomography. The CDR3 is made up of 16 amino acids. Deletions cut 1 base from V and 3 bases from J, with 14 bases between. Germline lookup yields CDR1 LNHNV and CDR2 YYDKDF (reference sequence).

The data derive from a study of T cells in Graves' hyperthyroidism and ophthalmopathy. Findings of the study overall: Among thyroid clonotypes expanded above 0.001, most also appeared in blood.

The sample taken for sequencing was blood. This TCR came from a young woman with Graves' ophthalmopathy. The genes are TRBV15 and TRBJ2-3; D perhaps matches TRBD1 (5 bases). Here the CDR3 reads CATSRVASRGTDTQYF. The CDR3 DNA follows: TGTGCCACCAGCAGAGTGGCCAGTAGGGGAACAGATACGCAGTATTTT.